This T cell receptor (beta chain) was captured by sequencing in a study of T cells after yellow fever vaccination. This clonotype came up many times. TCRdb redid the calling of the 5' RACE reads with MiXCR, one entry per CDR3 protein. The sample shows about 320,000 distinct CDR3 sequences, around 4.3% of them seen only once. The sequence was obtained from a man between 18 and 35 years old who received the YFV17D yellow fever vaccine. This specimen was PBMCs, taken 15 days after the yellow fever booster vaccination.

The CDR3 region is CASSATGELFF. DNA for the CDR3: TGTGCCAGCAGCGCTACCGGGGAGCTGTTTTTT. This sequence joins TRBV9 and TRBJ2-2; no definite D call. The V gene's germline CDR1 is SGDLS and CDR2 YYNGEE. V was cut by 3 bases and J by 5 bases, with 2 bases left in between. This CDR3 has 11 amino acids.